The entry below gives a single T cell receptor (beta chain) sequence along with its context. Its antigen is not identified. V dropped 4 bases and J dropped 5; count of bases not matched to a gene: 6. This CDR3 has 14 residues. Germline V CDR1 and CDR2: SGHTA, FQGNSA. The study ran its PCR with 60 Vbeta and 13 Jbeta primers. Repertoires were generated with immunoSEQ multiplex PCR, while TCRdb's copy carries only in-frame clones and drops some. This sample has around 150,000 clones, with 80% found just once. These data belong to a study of cytomegalovirus exposure and HLA in healthy donors. Study-level findings and limits: Researchers reported in a later analysis that common viral pathogens appeared linked to several top clusters. Later genetic work tied a missense DCLRE1C variant to beta-chain V and J trimming. No immune exposure information besides CMV serostatus was available.

Specimen: PBMCs. The sequence came from a woman between 35 and 50 years old in good health and CMV-seronegative. The V gene is TRBV7-2, the J gene TRBJ1-1, with 8 bases that match TRBD1. The CDR3 loop reads CASSSTGGETEAFF. CDR3 bases: TGTGCCAGCAGCTCCACAGGGGGGGAGACTGAAGCTTTCTTT.